This T cell receptor beta chain appears in the sequencing data of a study of OX40 agonist ivuxolimab in advanced cancers. General observations from the study: CD4+ T cells averaged fewer expanded clones than CD8+ T cells.

With respect to this clone: Its antigen is not identified.

Using immunoSEQ multiplex PCR, the repertoire was profiled, and TCRdb retains in-frame clones only, with some absent. The table lists about 84,000 clones, more than 80% of them singletons. The CDR3 sequence is 16 residues long. The V end was cut by 0 bases, the J end by 5 bases, with 16 bases between. Germline CDR1 is KGHSH and CDR2 is LQKENI. V is TRBV18 and J is TRBJ1-1; D unresolved. Specimen: CD4+ or CD8+ T cells sorted from blood, collected in a trial of the OX40 agonist ivuxolimab. The clonotype was recovered from an adult with an advanced solid tumor such as melanoma, head and neck, liver or kidney cancer. This chain's CDR3 is CASSPPGYGDGTEAFF. The CDR3 DNA sequence: TGTGCCAGCTCACCACCGGGGTACGGGGATGGAACTGAAGCTTTCTTT.